The clone carrying this T cell receptor beta chain was found a few times. Its matching antigen is unknown. Sequence at one end of the junction differs from germline and may be a read error. The same CDR3 also results from other DNA sequences found in this sample. The PCR had 60 Vbeta and 13 Jbeta primers. Profiled with immunoSEQ multiplex PCR; TCRdb holds only in-frame clones, not every one. The repertoire holds 150,000 to 200,000 clones, 60% to 85% seen once, with about 2.7% in the top ten. This specimen comes from a study of cytomegalovirus exposure and HLA in healthy donors. Across the study: Among the roughly 400 genotyped donors, 70% to 85% were placed in the Caucasian-associated ancestry cluster. Study outcomes and limitations: Approximately 160 TCR beta chains were listed as cytomegalovirus-associated. Later analysis found that TCR beta chains associated with HLA were more clonally expanded than other, equally common chains. Immune exposure information comprised only CMV serostatus.

CDR3 length equals 13 residues. CDR1 and CDR2 from the germline V gene are LNHDA and SQIVND (reference sequence). The clonotype was recovered from a woman in her forties or fifties in good health and CMV-seropositive. The chain combines TRBV19 with TRBJ1-5; 7 nucleotides match TRBD1. The sample consisted of PBMCs. CDR3 protein: CASSNRGFQPQHF. In DNA form, the CDR3 reads TGTGCCAGTAGCAACAGGGGTTTTCAGCCCCAGCACTTT.